These 5 T cell receptor beta chains came from one sample sequenced in a study of T cell responses to AZD1222 COVID-19 vaccine. Clones were read by immunoSEQ multiplex PCR, and TCRdb kept only the in-frame ones, dropping some. The sample has 70,000 to 80,000 clones; over 60% are singletons. Sequences were derived from peripheral blood, sampled 28 days after the second AZD1222 dose. The origin of the receptors is an adult who received the AZD1222 COVID-19 vaccine.

This clone was seen only once. The chain is built from TRBV28 and TRBJ2-7; 7 bases map to TRBD1. Germline CDR1 MDHEN, CDR2 SYDVKM. J was trimmed by 1 base and V by 5 bases; bases with no gene match: 8. The CDR3 has 15 amino acids. The CDR3 nucleotides read TGTGCCAGCAGTGCGCCAGGGGGTAAGTCCTACGAGCAGTACTTC. Its translation: CASSAPGGKSYEQYF.

J is TRBJ1-5 and V is TRBV3-1 (or the pseudogene TRBV3-2), with a possible D match to TRBD1 (5 bases). The V end was cut by 1 base, the J end by 2 bases, with 9 bases between. Germline loops: CDR1 LGHDT, CDR2 YNNKEL (reference sequence). This CDR3 has 15 amino acids. The CDR3: CASSQGWGGNQPQHF. CDR3 bases: TGTGCCAGCAGCCAAGGGTGGGGGGGCAATCAGCCCCAGCATTTT.

V is TRBV5-5 and J is TRBJ2-7, with 9 bases that match TRBD2. Germline CDR1 reads SGHKS; CDR2 reads YYEKEE (reference sequence). V was clipped by 1 base and J by 7 bases; unmatched bases: 9. This CDR3 is 15 amino acids long. The CDR3: CASSLNLAGIWEQYF. The CDR3 nucleotides read TGTGCCAGCAGCTTGAATCTAGCGGGGATTTGGGAGCAGTACTTC. The full variable domain, its missing parts supplied by reference TRBV5-5 and TRBJ2-7, is DAGVTQSPTHLIKTRGQQVTLRCSPISGHKSVSWYQQVLGQGPQFIFQYYEKEERGRGNFPDRFSARQFPNYSSELNVNALLLGDSALYLCASSLNLAGIWEQYFGPGTRLTVT.

This CDR3 reads CASSLPGGGYTF. The CDR3 DNA sequence: TGTGCCAGCAGCTTACCAGGGGGAGGCTACACCTTC. J is TRBJ1-2 and V is TRBV7-9; 7 positions match TRBD1. The germline V gene has CDR1 SEHNR and CDR2 FQNEAQ (reference sequence). Trimming removed 2 bases from V and 8 bases from J; junction bases left unmatched: 2. CDR3 length: 12 amino acids.

V is TRBV29-1 and J is TRBJ2-7; maybe TRBD1 (6 bases). Germline V gives CDR1 SQVTM, CDR2 ANQGSEA. Trimming removed 1 base from V and 3 bases from J, with 19 bases in between. The CDR3 consists of 16 residues. The CDR3 DNA sequence: TGCAGCGTTGAAGGCCTAGATCAGGGGAGTCTCTACGAGCAGTACTTC. This gives the protein CSVEGLDQGSLYEQYF.